This TCR beta chain was observed in a study of T cells after posttransplantation cyclophosphamide. General study results and limits: Later post-transplant blood repertoires were often dominated by donor CD8+ memory clones. TRB clonality was highly associated with recipient CMV seropositivity and reactivation.

As concerns this clone: Its target is not known.

Germline assignment: CDR1 MNHNY and CDR2 SVGAGI (reference sequence). V was shortened by 5 bases and J by 4 bases, with 11 bases between the two germline ends. The CDR3 is 14 residues long. Cyclophosphamide on days +3 and +4 followed busulfan-fludarabine conditioning and a marrow graft. The protocol was immunoSEQ multiplex PCR, while the TCRdb copy is restricted to in-frame clones and leaves out a portion. The sample has roughly 42,000 clones, 90% seen once. The sequence was obtained from a male patient aged 60-69 years who received an allogeneic stem cell transplant from a related donor and was CMV-positive. The graft donor may have given rise to some T cells. The sample in question was PBMCs, obtained 62 days after allogeneic stem cell transplant with posttransplant cyclophosphamide. The J gene is TRBJ1-4, the V gene TRBV6-6, with D possibly matching TRBD1 (6 bases). CDR3 sequence reads: CASSQQGRNEKLFF. The CDR3, as DNA: TGTGCCAGCAGTCAGCAGGGGCGTAATGAAAAACTGTTTTTT.